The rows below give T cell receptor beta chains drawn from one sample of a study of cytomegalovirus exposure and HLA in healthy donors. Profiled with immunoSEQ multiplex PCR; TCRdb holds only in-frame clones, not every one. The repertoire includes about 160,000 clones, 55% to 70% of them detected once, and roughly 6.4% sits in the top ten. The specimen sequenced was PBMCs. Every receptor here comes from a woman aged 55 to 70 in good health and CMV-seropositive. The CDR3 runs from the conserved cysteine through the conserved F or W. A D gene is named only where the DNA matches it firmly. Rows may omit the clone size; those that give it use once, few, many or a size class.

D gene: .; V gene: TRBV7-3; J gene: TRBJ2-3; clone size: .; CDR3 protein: CASSLKKTTNTDTQYF; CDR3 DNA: TGTGCCAGCAGCTTAAAAAAAACTACCAACACAGATACGCAGTATTTT
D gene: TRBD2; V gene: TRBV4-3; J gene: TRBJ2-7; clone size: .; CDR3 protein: CASSKYGTSGIEEQYF; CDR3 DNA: TGCGCCAGCAGCAAATACGGGACTAGCGGGATTGAAGAGCAGTACTTC
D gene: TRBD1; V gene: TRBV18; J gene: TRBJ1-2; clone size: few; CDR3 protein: CASSPGQGPGGYTF; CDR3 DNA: TGTGCCAGCTCACCGGGACAGGGCCCTGGTGGCTACACCTTC
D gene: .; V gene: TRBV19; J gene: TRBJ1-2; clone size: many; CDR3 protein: CASSMGGPGYGYTF; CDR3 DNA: TGTGCCAGTAGTATGGGAGGGCCGGGCTATGGCTACACCTTC
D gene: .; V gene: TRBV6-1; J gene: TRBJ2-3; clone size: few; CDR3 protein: CASSVTSPTQYF; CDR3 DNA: TGTGCCAGCAGTGTTACTAGCCCGACGCAGTATTTT
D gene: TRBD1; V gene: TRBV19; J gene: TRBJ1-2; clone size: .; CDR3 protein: CASTLGQGASGYTF; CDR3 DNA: TGTGCCAGTACCCTAGGACAGGGGGCAAGTGGCTACACCTTC
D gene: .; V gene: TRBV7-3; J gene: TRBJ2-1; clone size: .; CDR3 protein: CASSPRVDSYNEQFF; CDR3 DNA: TGTGCCAGCAGCCCTCGGGTAGACTCCTACAATGAGCAGTTCTTC
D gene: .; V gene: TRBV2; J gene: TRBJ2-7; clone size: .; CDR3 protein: CASSQALEQYF; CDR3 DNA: TGTGCCAGCAGCCAAGCCCTCGAGCAGTACTTC
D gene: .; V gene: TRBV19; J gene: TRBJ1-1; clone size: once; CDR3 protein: CASSIEDSAGTEAFF; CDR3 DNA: TGTGCCAGTAGTATAGAAGATTCCGCGGGCACTGAAGCTTTCTTT
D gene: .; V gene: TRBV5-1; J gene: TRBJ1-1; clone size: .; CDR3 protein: CASSQGMNTEAFF; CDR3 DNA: TGCGCCAGCAGTCAGGGCATGAACACTGAAGCTTTCTTT
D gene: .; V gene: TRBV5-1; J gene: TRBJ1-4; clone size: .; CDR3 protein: CASSLRQEGEKLFF; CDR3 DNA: TGCGCCAGCAGCTTGCGGCAGGAAGGTGAAAAACTGTTTTTT
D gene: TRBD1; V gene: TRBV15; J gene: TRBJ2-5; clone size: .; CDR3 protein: CATSRGGQVQETQYF; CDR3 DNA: TGTGCCACCAGCAGAGGGGGACAGGTCCAAGAGACCCAGTACTTC
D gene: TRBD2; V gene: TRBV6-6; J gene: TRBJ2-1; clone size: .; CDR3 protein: CASSYSRRENEQFF; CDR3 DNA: TGTGCCAGCAGTTACTCCAGGCGGGAGAATGAGCAGTTCTTC
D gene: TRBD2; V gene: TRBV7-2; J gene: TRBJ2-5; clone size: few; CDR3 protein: CASNPGGNQETQYF; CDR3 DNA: TGTGCCAGCAACCCGGGGGGGAACCAAGAGACCCAGTACTTC
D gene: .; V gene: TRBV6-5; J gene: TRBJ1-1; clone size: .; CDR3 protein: CASSLTGKNTEAFF; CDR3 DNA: TGTGCCAGCAGTCTTACAGGCAAGAACACTGAAGCTTTCTTT
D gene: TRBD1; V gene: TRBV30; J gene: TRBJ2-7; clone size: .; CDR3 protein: CAWSQKGQGIGEQYF; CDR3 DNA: TGTGCCTGGAGTCAAAAGGGACAGGGGATTGGCGAGCAGTACTTC
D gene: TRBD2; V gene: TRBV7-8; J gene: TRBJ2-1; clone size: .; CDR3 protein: CASSPAGTRYNEQFF; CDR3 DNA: TGTGCCAGCAGCCCCGCAGGGACTAGGTACAATGAGCAGTTCTTC
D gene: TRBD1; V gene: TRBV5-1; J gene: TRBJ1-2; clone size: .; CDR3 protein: CASSPRDRNYGYTF; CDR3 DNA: TGCGCCAGCAGCCCCCGGGACAGGAATTATGGCTACACCTTC
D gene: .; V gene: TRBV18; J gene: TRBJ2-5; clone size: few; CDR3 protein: CASSPSNREETQYF; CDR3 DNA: TGTGCCAGCTCACCATCCAACCGGGAGGAGACCCAGTACTTC
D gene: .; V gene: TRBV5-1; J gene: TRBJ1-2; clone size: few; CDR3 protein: CASSQLGGGDGSGYTF; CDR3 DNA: TGCGCCAGCAGCCAACTGGGGGGGGGCGATGGTAGCGGCTACACCTTC
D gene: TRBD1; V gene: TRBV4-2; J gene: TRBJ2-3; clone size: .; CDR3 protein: CASSQERDRAPDTQYF; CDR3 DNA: TGTGCCAGCAGCCAAGAAAGGGACAGGGCCCCAGATACGCAGTATTTT
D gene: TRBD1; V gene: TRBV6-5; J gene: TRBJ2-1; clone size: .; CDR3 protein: CASSYPGQGGYNEQFF; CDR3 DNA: TGTGCCAGCAGTTACCCGGGACAGGGAGGGTACAATGAGCAGTTCTTC
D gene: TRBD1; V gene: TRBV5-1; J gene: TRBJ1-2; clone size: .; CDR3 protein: CASSLGSQGAYGYTF; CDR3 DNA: TGCGCCAGCAGCTTGGGCTCACAGGGGGCCTATGGCTACACCTTC
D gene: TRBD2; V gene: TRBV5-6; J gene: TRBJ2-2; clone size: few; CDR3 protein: CASSHSGGRWTGELFF; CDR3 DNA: TGTGCCAGCAGCCACTCGGGGGGTAGATGGACCGGGGAGCTGTTTTTT
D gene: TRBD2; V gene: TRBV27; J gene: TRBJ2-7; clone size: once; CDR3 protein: CASSLTGLPTYEQYF; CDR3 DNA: TGTGCCAGCAGTCTCACGGGACTACCAACCTACGAGCAGTACTTC
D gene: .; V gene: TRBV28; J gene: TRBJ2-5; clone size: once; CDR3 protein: CASRNRDTRQETQYF; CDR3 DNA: TGTGCCAGCAGGAATCGGGACACTCGCCAAGAGACCCAGTACTTC
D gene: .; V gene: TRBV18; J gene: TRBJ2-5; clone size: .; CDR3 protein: CASSRQLAIETQYF; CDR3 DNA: TGTGCCAGCTCACGACAACTAGCTATTGAGACCCAGTACTTC
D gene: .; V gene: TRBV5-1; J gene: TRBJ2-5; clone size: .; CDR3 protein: CASSRGSTRSLVETQYF; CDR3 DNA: TGCGCCAGCAGCCGAGGCTCCACTAGAAGTCTGGTCGAGACCCAGTACTTC
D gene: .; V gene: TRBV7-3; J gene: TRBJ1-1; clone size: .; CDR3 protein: CASSLNRGTEAFF; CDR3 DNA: TGTGCCAGCAGCTTAAATCGGGGCACTGAAGCTTTCTTT
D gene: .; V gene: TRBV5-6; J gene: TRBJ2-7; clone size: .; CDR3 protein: CASSTGGWEQYF; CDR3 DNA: TGTGCCAGCAGCACGGGGGGCTGGGAGCAGTACTTC
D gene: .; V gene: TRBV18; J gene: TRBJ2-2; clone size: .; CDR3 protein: CASSPQRRDTGELFF; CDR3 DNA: TGTGCCAGCTCACCCCAAAGGAGGGACACCGGGGAGCTGTTTTTT